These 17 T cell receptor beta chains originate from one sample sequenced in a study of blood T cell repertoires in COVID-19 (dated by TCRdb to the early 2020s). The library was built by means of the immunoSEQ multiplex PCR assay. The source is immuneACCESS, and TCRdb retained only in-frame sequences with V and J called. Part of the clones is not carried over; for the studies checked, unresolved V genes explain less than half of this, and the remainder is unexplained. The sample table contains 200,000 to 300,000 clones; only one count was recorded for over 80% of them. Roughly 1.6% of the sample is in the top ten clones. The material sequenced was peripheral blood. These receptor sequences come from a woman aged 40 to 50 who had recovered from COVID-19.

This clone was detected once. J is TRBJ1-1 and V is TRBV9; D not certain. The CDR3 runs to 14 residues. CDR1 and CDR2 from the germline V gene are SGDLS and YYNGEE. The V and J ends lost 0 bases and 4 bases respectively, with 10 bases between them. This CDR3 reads CASSVAGLGTEAFF. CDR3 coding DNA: TGTGCCAGCAGCGTAGCCGGGTTGGGCACTGAAGCTTTCTTT.

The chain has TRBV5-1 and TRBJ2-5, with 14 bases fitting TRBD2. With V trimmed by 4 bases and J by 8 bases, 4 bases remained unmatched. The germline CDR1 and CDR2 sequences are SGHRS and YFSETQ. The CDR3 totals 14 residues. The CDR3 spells CASSAGLAGVTQYF. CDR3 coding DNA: TGCGCCAGCAGCGCGGGACTAGCGGGGGTAACCCAGTACTTC.

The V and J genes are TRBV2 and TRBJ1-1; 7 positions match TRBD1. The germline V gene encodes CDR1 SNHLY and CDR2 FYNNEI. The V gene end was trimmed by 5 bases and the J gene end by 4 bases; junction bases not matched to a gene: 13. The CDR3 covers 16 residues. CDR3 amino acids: CASSPNPRTGGTEAFF. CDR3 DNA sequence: TGTGCCAGCAGTCCTAACCCACGGACAGGAGGCACTGAAGCTTTCTTT.

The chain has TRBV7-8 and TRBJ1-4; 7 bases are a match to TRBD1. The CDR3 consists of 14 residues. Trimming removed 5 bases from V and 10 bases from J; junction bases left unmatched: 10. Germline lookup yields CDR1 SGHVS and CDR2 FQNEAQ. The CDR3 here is CASSQGGTGGKLFF. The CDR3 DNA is TGTGCCAGCAGCCAGGGGGGGACCGGGGGAAAACTGTTTTTT.

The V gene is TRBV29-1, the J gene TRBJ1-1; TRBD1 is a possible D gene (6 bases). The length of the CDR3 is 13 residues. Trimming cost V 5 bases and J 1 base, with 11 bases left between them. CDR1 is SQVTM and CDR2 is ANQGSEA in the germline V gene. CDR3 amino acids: CSVRMDRNTEAFF. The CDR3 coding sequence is TGCAGCGTTCGAATGGACAGGAACACTGAAGCTTTCTTT.

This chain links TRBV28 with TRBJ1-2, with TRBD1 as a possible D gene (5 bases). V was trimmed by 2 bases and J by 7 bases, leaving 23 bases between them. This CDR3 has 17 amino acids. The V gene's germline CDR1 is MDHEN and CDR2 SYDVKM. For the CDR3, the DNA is TGTGCCAGCAGTTTAGCCAGCCACCTGCGGCAGGGAGGTGGCTACACCTTC. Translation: CASSLASHLRQGGGYTF.

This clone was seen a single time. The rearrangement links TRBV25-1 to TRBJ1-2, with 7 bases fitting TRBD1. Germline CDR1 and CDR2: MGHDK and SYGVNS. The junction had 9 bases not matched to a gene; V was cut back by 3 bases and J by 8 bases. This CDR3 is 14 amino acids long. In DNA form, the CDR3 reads TGTGCCAGCAGTGAGATCAAGGGGGCCCGAGGCTACACCTTC. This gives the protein CASSEIKGARGYTF.

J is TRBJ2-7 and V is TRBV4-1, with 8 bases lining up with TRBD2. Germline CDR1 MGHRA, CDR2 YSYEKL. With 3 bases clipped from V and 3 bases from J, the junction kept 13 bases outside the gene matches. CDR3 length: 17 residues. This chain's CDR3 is CASSHAGGRAGDYEQYF. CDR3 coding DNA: TGCGCCAGCAGCCACGCCGGGGGGCGAGCGGGGGACTACGAGCAGTACTTC.

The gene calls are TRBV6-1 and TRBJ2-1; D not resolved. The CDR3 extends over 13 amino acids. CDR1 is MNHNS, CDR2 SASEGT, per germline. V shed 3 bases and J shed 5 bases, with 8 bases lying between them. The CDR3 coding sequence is TGTGCCAGCAGTGAGCGAGAGAACAATGAGCAGTTCTTC. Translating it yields CASSERENNEQFF.

The CDR3 reads CASSATGTGLEAFF. As DNA, the CDR3 is TGTGCCAGCAGCGCGACCGGGACAGGACTTGAAGCTTTCTTT. This rearrangement joins TRBV9 to TRBJ1-1, with 8 bases lining up with TRBD1. The CDR3 is 14 amino acids. Germline values: CDR1 SGDLS, CDR2 YYNGEE. The J segment lost 7 bases and the V segment lost 3 bases, leaving 8 bases of the junction unmatched.

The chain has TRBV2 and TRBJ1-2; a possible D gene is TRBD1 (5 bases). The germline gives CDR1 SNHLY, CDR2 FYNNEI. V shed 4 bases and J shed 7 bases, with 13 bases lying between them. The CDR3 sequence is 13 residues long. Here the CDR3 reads CASSVGEDFGYTF. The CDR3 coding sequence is TGTGCCAGCAGTGTGGGGGAGGATTTTGGCTACACCTTC.

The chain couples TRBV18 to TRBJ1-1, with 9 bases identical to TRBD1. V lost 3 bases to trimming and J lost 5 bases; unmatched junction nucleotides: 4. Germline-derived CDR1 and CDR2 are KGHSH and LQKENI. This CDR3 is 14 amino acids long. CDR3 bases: TGTGCCAGCTCACCCACAGGGGGCACAACTGAAGCTTTCTTT. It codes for CASSPTGGTTEAFF.

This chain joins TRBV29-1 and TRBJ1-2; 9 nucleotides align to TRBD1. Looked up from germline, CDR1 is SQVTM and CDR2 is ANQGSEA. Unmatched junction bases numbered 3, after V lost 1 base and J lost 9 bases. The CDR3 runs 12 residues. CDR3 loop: CSVEGTGDSYTF. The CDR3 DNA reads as TGCAGCGTTGAAGGGACAGGGGATAGCTACACCTTC. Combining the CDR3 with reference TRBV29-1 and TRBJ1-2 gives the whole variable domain SAVISQKPSRDICQRGTSLTIQCQVDSQVTMMFWYRQQPGQSLTLIATANQGSEATYESGFVIDKFPISRPNLTFSTLTVSNMSPEDSSIYLCSVEGTGDSYTFGSGTRLTVV.

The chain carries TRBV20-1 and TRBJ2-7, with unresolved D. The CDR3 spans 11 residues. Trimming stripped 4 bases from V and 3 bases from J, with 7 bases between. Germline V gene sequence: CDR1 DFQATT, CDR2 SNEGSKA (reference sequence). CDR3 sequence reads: CSATMVYEQYF. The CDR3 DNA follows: TGCAGTGCTACTATGGTCTACGAGCAGTACTTC.

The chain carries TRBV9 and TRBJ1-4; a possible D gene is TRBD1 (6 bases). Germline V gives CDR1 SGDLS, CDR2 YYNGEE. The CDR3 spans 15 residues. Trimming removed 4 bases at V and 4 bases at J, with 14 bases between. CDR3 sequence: CASSTPGAFNEKLFF. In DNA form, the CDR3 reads TGTGCCAGCAGCACGCCAGGGGCCTTTAATGAAAAACTGTTTTTT.

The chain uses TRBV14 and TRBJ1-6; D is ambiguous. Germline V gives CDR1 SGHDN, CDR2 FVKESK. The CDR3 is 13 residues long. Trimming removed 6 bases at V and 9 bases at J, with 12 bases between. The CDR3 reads CASSQKRGSPLHF. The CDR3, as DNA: TGTGCCAGCAGTCAAAAACGAGGTTCACCCCTCCACTTT. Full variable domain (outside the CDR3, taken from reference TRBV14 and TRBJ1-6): EAGVTQFPSHSVIEKGQTVTLRCDPISGHDNLYWYRRVMGKEIKFLLHFVKESKQDESGMPNNRFLAERTGGTYSTLKVQPAELEDSGVYFCASSQKRGSPLHFGNGTRLTVT.

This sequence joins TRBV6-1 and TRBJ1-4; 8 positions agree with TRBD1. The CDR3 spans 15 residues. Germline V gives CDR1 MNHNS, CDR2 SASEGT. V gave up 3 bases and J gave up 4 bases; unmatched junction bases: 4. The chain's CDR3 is CASSDHRGVNEKLFF. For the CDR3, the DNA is TGTGCCAGCAGTGACCACAGGGGGGTTAATGAAAAACTGTTTTTT.